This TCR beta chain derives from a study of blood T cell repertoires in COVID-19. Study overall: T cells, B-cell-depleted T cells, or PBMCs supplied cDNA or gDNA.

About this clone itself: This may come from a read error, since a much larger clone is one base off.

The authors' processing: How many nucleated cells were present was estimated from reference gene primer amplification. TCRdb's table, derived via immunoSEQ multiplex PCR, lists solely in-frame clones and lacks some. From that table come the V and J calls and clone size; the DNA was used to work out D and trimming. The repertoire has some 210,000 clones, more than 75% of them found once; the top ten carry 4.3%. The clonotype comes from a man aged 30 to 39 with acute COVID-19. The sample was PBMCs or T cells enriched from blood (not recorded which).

The CDR3: CASSAGFDTEAFF. The CDR3 coding sequence is TGTGCCAGCAGTGCAGGGTTCGACACTGAAGCTTTCTTT. This chain links TRBV12-3 or TRBV12-4 with TRBJ1-1, with D maybe TRBD1 (5 bases). CDR3 length: 13 amino acids. V lost 5 bases and J lost 3, with 10 bases in between.